This TCR beta chain derives from a study of shared clonotypes between healthy human individuals. The CDR3 extends over 14 amino acids. Trimming removed 4 bases from V and 6 bases from J; junction bases left unmatched: 8. Germline V CDR1 and CDR2: SGHRS, YFSETQ. Libraries were prepared by immunoSEQ multiplex PCR; TCRdb keeps only in-frame clonotypes and omits some of them. The profile covers 980,000 or so clones, with about three quarters appearing a single time and around 1.5% taken by the ten largest. The V gene is TRBV5-1, the J gene TRBJ1-1; 8 positions match TRBD1. The sequencing sample was made of memory CD4+ T cells sorted from blood. This sample's subset: CD45RA-negative fraction. This sequence originates from a man aged 18 to 29 in good health. The CDR3 DNA is TGCGCCAGCAGCACAGGGGGGAACGGCGCTGAAGCTTTCTTT. Amino acid sequence: CASSTGGNGAEAFF. Combining the CDR3 with reference TRBV5-1 and TRBJ1-1 gives the whole variable domain KAGVTQTPRYLIKTRGQQVTLSCSPISGHRSVSWYQQTPGQGLQFLFEYFSETQRNKGNFPGRFSGRQFSNSRSEMNVSTLELGDSALYLCASSTGGNGAEAFFGQGTRLTVV.